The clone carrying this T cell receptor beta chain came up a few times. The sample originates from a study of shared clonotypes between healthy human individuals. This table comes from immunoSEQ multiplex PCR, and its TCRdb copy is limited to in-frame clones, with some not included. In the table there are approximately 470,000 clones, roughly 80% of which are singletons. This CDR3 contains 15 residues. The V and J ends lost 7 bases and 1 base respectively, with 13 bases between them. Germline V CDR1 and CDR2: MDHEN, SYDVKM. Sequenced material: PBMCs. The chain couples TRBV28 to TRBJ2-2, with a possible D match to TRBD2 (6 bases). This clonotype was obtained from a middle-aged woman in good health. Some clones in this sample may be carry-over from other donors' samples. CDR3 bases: TGTGCCAGCACCCGGGACTCCGAGAACACCGGGGAGCTGTTTTTT. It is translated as CASTRDSENTGELFF.